This paragraph covers one T cell receptor beta chain sequence. 5'RACE, which relied on constant-segment primers, yielded TCR alpha and TCR beta cDNA libraries carrying sample barcodes and UMIs. Via MiXCR, TCRdb re-called the 5' RACE reads, giving one row per CDR3 protein. In the table there are about 420,000 distinct CDR3 sequences, about a quarter of which are singletons. The data belong to a study of T-cell memory formation after mild COVID-19. The junction had 7 bases not matched to a gene; V was cut back by 0 bases and J by 2 bases. Germline CDR1 reads SGHDT; CDR2 reads YYEEEE. There are 16 residues in the CDR3.

Sequencing was performed on PBMCs or a T cell subset sorted from them (not recorded which). The gene calls are TRBV5-6 and TRBJ1-2; 7 bases agree with TRBD1. The TCR was taken from an adult woman who had mild COVID-19 (a few samples of this study predate the infection). Cell type and time point are not known. The CDR3 nucleotides are TGTGCCAGCAGCTTGGCGGCCCTACAGGGGAACTATGGCTACACCTTC. It specifies CASSLAALQGNYGYTF.